This T cell receptor (beta chain) was sequenced during a study of HIV-infected patients and healthy controls. The repertoire came from unfractionated whole blood and reflected all unsorted peripheral T cells. Within the sample, this clonotype is medium-sized. cDNA was made from approximately 0.55 ug RNA using alpha and beta constant primers. Separate chain-specific third strand synthesis with multiplexing indices produced the alpha and beta libraries. TCRdb re-derived calls from the 5' RACE reads in MiXCR, one entry per CDR3 protein. The repertoire holds fewer than 25,000 distinct CDR3 sequences, roughly 8.2% seen once, with 2.6% in the top ten. The sequencing input was blood. The origin of this receptor is an adult in good health.

The CDR3 reads CASEAVKKQGRNQPQHF. The CDR3 coding sequence is TGCGCCAGTGAGGCAGTCAAAAAGCAGGGCCGTAATCAGCCCCAGCATTTT. This sequence joins TRBV23-1 and TRBJ1-5; tentative D call: TRBD1 (5 bases). TRBV23-1 is classed as an ORF, of uncertain function. This CDR3 region has 17 residues. V dropped 9 bases and J dropped 4 bases, with 25 bases sitting between them.